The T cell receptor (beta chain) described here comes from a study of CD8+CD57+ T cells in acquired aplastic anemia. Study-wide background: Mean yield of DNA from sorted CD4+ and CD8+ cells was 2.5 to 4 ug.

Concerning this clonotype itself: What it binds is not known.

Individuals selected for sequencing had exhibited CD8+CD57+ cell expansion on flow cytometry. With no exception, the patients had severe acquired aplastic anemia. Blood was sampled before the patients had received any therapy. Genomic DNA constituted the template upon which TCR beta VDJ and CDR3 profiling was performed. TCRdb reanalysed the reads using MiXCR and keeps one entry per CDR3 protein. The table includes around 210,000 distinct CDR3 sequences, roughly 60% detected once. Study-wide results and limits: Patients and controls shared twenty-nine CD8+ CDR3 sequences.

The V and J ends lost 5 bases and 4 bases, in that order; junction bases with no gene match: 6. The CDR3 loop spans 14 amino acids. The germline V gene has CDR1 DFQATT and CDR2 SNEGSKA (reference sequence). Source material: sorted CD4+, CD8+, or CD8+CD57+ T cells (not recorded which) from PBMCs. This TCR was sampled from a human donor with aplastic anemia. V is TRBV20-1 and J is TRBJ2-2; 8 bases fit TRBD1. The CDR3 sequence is CSAYGQGRTGELFF. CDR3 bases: TGCAGTGCTTACGGACAGGGCCGCACCGGGGAGCTGTTTTTT.